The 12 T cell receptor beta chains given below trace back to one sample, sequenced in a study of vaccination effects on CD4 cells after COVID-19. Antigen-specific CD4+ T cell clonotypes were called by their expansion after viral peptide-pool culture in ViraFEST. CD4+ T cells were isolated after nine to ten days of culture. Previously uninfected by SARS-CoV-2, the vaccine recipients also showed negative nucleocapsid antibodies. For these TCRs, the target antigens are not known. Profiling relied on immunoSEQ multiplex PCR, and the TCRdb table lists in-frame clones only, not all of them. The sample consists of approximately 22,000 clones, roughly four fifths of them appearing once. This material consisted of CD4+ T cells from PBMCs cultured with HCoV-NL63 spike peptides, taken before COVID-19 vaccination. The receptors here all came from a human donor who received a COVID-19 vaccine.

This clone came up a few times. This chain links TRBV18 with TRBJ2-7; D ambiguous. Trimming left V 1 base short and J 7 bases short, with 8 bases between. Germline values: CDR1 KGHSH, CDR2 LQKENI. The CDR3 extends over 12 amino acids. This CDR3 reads CASSPLGQEQYF. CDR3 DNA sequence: TGTGCCAGCTCACCACTCGGCCAGGAGCAGTACTTC.

CDR3 loop: CASSLRGERAFF. The CDR3, as DNA: TGTGCCAGCAGCTTGAGGGGGGAGAGGGCTTTCTTT. The chain joins TRBV5-4 to TRBJ1-1, with D possibly TRBD1 on 6 matching bases. Germline V CDR1 and CDR2: SGHNT, YYREEE (reference sequence). The ends were cut back, 1 base at V and 11 bases at J, with 12 bases in the middle. The CDR3 loop spans 12 amino acids.

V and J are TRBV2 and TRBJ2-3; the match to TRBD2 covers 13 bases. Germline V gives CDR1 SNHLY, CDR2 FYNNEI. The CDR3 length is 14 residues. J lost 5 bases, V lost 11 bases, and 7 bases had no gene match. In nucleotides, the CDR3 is TGTGCCTCTACGGGACTAGCGGGGATAGATACGCAGTATTTT. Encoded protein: CASTGLAGIDTQYF.

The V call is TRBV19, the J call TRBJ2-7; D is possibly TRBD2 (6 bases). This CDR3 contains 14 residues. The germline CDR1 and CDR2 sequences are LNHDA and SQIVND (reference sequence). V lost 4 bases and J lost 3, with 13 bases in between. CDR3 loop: CASSTYVGGYEQYF. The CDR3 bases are TGTGCCAGTAGTACGTACGTCGGGGGCTACGAGCAGTACTTC.

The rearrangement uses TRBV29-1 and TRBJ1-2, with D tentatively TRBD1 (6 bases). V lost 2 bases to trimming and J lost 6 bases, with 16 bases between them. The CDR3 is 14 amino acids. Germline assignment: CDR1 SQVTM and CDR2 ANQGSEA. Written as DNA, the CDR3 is TGCAGCGTTGAAAACGGGCCAGGGGATAATGGCTACACCTTC. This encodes CSVENGPGDNGYTF.

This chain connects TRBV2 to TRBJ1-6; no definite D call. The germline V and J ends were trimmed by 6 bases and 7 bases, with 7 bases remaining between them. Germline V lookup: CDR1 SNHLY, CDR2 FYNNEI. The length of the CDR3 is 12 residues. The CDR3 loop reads CASSPENSPLHF. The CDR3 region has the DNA TGTGCCAGCAGCCCAGAAAATTCACCCCTCCACTTT.

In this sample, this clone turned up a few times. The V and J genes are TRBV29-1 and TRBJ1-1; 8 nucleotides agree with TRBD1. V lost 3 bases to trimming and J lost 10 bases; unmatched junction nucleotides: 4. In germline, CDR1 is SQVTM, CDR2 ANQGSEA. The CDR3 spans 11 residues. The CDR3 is CSVDGDRGAFF. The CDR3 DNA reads TGCAGCGTTGATGGTGACAGGGGAGCTTTCTTT.

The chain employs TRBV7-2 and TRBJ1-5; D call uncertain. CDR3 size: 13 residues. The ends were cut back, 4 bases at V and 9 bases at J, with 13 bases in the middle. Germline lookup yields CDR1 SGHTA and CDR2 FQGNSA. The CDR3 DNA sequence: TGTGCCAGCAGCTCCAACCCCAATGGGCCCCAGCATTTT. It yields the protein CASSSNPNGPQHF.

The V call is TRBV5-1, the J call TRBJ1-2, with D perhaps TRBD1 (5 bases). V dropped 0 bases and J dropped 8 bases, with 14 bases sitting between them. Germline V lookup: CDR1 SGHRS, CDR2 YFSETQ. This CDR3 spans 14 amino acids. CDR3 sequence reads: CASSLALGVDGYTF. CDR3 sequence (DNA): TGCGCCAGCAGCTTGGCCTTAGGGGTAGACGGCTACACCTTC.

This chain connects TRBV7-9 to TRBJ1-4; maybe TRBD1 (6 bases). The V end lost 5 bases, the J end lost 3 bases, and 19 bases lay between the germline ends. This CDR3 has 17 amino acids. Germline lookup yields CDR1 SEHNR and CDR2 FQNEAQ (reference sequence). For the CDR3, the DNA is TGTGCCAGCAGCCCCCGGTCGCGGGGGCTTTCTAATGAAAAACTGTTTTTT. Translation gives CASSPRSRGLSNEKLFF.

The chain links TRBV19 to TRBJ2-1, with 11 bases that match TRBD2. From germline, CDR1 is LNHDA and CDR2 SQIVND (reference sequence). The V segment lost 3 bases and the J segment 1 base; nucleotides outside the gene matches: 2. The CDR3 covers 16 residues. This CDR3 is CASSIASGGSYNEQFF. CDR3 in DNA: TGTGCCAGTAGTATTGCTAGCGGGGGGTCCTACAATGAGCAGTTCTTC.

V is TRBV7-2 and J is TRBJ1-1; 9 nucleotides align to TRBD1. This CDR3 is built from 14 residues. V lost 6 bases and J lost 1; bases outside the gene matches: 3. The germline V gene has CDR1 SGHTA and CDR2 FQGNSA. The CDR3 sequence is CASRSGQGNTEAFF. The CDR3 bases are TGTGCCAGCAGATCGGGACAGGGGAACACTGAAGCTTTCTTT.